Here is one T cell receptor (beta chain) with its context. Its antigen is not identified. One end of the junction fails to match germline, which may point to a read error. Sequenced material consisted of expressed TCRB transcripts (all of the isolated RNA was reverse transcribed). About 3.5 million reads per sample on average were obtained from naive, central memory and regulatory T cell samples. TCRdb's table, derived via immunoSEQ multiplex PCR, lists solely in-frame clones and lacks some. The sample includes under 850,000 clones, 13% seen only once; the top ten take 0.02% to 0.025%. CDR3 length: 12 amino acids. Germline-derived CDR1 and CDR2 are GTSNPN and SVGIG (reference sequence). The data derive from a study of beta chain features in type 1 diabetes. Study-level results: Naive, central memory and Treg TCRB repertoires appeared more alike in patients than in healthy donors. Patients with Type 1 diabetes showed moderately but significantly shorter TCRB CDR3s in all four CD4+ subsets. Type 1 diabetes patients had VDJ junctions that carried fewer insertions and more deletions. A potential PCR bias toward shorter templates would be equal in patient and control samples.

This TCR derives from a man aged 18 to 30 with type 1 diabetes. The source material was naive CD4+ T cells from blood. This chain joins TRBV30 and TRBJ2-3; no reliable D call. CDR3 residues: CACSEGTDTRYF. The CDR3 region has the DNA TGTGCCTGCTCGGAAGGCACAGATACGCGGTATTTT.